These 26 T cell receptor beta chains originate from one sample sequenced in a study of T cells in women clearing cervical HPV infection. Profiled with immunoSEQ multiplex PCR; TCRdb holds only in-frame clones, not every one. The sample data list around 48,000 clones. Material for sequencing was blood buffy coat. The receptors here all came from a woman between 18 and 69 years old with a cervical HPV16 infection that either progressed to CIN3+ or cleared (not recorded which).

Note on this clone: The CDR3 end is not reached by the read, which stops 3 residues before it; the germline J gene fills it in. The chain links TRBV24-1 to TRBJ2-1, with TRBD2 matching over 14 bases. CDR3 size: 16 residues. The V segment lost 6 bases and the J segment 8 bases; nucleotides outside the gene matches: 8. Germline CDR1 KGHDR, CDR2 SFDVKD. CDR3 DNA (partial): TGTGCCACCAGTACCGGGACTAGCGGGAGTTTCTATGAG. It encodes CATSTGTSGSFYE. The full CDR3 sequence reads CATSTGTSGSFYEQFF.

Points on this clone: The read comes to an end 3 residues before the CDR3 does, leaving the germline J gene to fill in the end. The chain links TRBV28 to TRBJ2-7; D uncertain. From germline, CDR1 is MDHEN and CDR2 SYDVKM. Trimming left V 4 bases short and J 3 bases short, with 4 bases between. The CDR3 loop spans 11 amino acids. This chain's CDR3 is CASSSVYEQYF. The sequenced CDR3 bases are TGTGCCAGCAGTTCTGTCTACGAG. The whole variable domain, remainder taken from reference TRBV28 and TRBJ2-7, is DVKVTQSSRYLVKRTGEKVFLECVQDMDHENMFWYRQDPGLGLRLIYFSYDVKMKEKGDIPEGYSVSREKKERFSLILESASTNQTSMYLCASSSVYEQYFGPGTRLTVT.

CDR3 in amino acids: CATEGDTYTEAFF. CDR3 DNA, as far as it was read: TGTGCCACCGAGGGGGACACTTACACTGAA. The rearrangement links TRBV10-3 to TRBJ1-1, with a weak D call TRBD1 (6 bases). The CDR3 end is not reached by the read, which stops 3 residues before it; the germline J gene fills it in. Trimming removed 10 bases from V and 3 bases from J, with 15 bases in between. Germline lookup yields CDR1 ENHRY and CDR2 SYGVKD. The CDR3 spans 13 residues.

Worth noting for this clone: The read gets to within 3 residues of the CDR3 end, and the germline J gene fills in the rest. This chain connects TRBV29-1 to TRBJ1-2, with 9 bases matching TRBD1. J lost 5 bases, V lost 6 bases, and 13 bases had no gene match. The CDR3 covers 15 residues. Germline CDR1 is SQVTM and CDR2 is ANQGSEA. CDR3 DNA (partial): TGCAGCGTAGACGCTTGGACAGGGGTGGGGTATGGC. It translates to CSVDAWTGVGYG. The CDR3, in full, reads CSVDAWTGVGYGYTF.

Turning to this clone: The read terminates 3 residues ahead of where the CDR3 ends, so the germline J gene completes it. The V call is TRBV5-4, the J call TRBJ1-1, with unresolved D. The CDR3 spans 11 residues. CDR1 and CDR2 from the germline V gene are SGHNT and YYREEE (reference sequence). The V gene lost 7 bases and the J gene lost 1 base, with 5 bases spanning the gap. The CDR3 loop reads CASGRNTEAFF. The covered CDR3 bases are TGTGCCAGCGGCAGGAACACTGAA.

For this clone: The read ends 3 residues before the CDR3 terminus; that terminus is restored from the germline J gene. The chain carries TRBV6-2 or TRBV6-3 and TRBJ2-7; possibly TRBD1 for D (5 bases). Looked up from germline, CDR1 is MNHEY and CDR2 is SVGEGT. The CDR3 length is 14 residues. Deletions cut 0 bases from V and 5 bases from J, with 11 bases between. The chain's CDR3 is CASSYSGVNHEQYF. Partial CDR3 DNA: TGTGCCAGCAGTTACTCAGGGGTAAACCACGAG.

On this clone itself: The missing CDR3 end, 3 residues past where the read stops, is filled in from the germline J gene. The chain combines TRBV7-2 with TRBJ1-2; perhaps TRBD1 as D (5 bases). The V and J ends lost 1 base and 1 base respectively, with 10 bases between them. This CDR3 contains 15 residues. CDR1 and CDR2 (germline): SGHTA, FQGNSA. CDR3 DNA, as far as it was read: TGTGCCAGCAGCTTAGGAGGAGACAGTAACTATGGC. Translation gives CASSLGGDSNYG. The complete CDR3 reads CASSLGGDSNYGYTF.

Regarding this clone: The read ends 3 residues before the CDR3 terminus; that terminus is restored from the germline J gene. The chain uses TRBV19 and TRBJ1-6; tentatively, D is TRBD1 (6 bases). This CDR3 has 15 residues. The germline V gene encodes CDR1 LNHDA and CDR2 SQIVND (reference sequence). The V and J ends lost 3 bases and 8 bases respectively, with 14 bases between them. Incomplete CDR3 DNA: TGTGCCAGTAGTATGGGGGCAGGGATAGATTCACCC. It codes for CASSMGAGIDSP. The full CDR3 is CASSMGAGIDSPLHF.

Turning to this clone: The read ends 3 residues early relative to the CDR3; the germline J gene fills the gap. The chain carries TRBV7-9 and TRBJ1-1, with a tentative D call TRBD1 (5 bases). Germline V gene data show CDR1 as SEHNR and CDR2 as FQNEAQ (reference sequence). CDR3 length: 15 residues. V was pared by 2 bases and J by 4 bases, with 14 bases between. The CDR3 here is CASSLLSRVGTEAFF. CDR3 DNA, as far as it was read: TGTGCCAGCAGCTTATTGTCCAGGGTAGGCACTGAA.

As concerns this clone: The read finishes 3 residues shy of the CDR3 end, and the germline J gene is used to complete it. The V call is TRBV19, the J call TRBJ2-7; D perhaps matches TRBD1 (6 bases). Trimming removed 5 bases from V and 4 bases from J, with 9 bases in between. CDR3 length: 12 residues. Looked up from germline, CDR1 is LNHDA and CDR2 is SQIVND (reference sequence). CDR3 sequence: CASSGGAYEQYF. Incomplete CDR3 DNA: TGTGCCAGTAGTGGGGGCGCGTACGAG.

Worth noting for this clone: The read gets to within 3 residues of the CDR3 end, and the germline J gene fills in the rest. This chain connects TRBV2 to TRBJ2-7; 14 nucleotides line up with TRBD2. The germline V gene has CDR1 SNHLY and CDR2 FYNNEI. Trimming cost V 0 bases and J 5 bases; bases outside gene matches: 9. The CDR3 has 18 amino acids. The sequenced part of the CDR3 DNA is TGTGCCAGCAGTGAAGCTCGGGGACTAGCGGGAGAGGCGGACGAG. Translation gives CASSEARGLAGEADE. The whole CDR3 sequence reads CASSEARGLAGEADEQYF.

Concerning this clone itself: The CDR3 extends 3 residues past the end of the read, so its final part is completed from the germline J gene. The chain is built from TRBV5-5 and TRBJ1-2, with 10 bases matching TRBD1. V gave up 6 bases and J gave up 2 bases; unmatched junction bases: 7. The CDR3 consists of 15 residues. Germline V gene data show CDR1 as SGHKS and CDR2 as YYEKEE (reference sequence). Partial CDR3 DNA: TGTGCCAGCAACAGACAGGGGGCAAAAAACTATGGC. Translated, it gives CASNRQGAKNYG. The entire CDR3 protein is CASNRQGAKNYGYTF.

On this clone: The read gets to within 3 residues of the CDR3 end, and the germline J gene fills in the rest. The chain is built from TRBV28 and TRBJ2-7; 11 bases line up with TRBD2. This CDR3 spans 14 amino acids. The V segment lost 6 bases and the J segment 2 bases; nucleotides outside the gene matches: 3. From germline, CDR1 is MDHEN and CDR2 SYDVKM. CDR3 bases read: TGTGCCAGCAGCCCGGGACTAGCGGCCTACGAG. It codes for CASSPGLAAYE. The entire CDR3 is CASSPGLAAYEQYF.

Regarding this clone: At one of its ends the junction is not consistent with the germline gene, which may arise from a read error. The DNA ends 3 residues before the CDR3 does, and the rest of the CDR3 is filled in from the germline J gene. This sequence joins TRBV5-1 and TRBJ2-2; weak D call: TRBD1 (5 bases). The CDR3 has 14 amino acids. Germline V gives CDR1 SGHRS, CDR2 YFSETQ. The part of the CDR3 DNA that was read is TGCGCCAGCAGCAACAGGTCGAACGCCGGGGAG. Translated, it gives CASSNRSNAGE. The whole CDR3 sequence is CASSNRSNAGELFF.

Details on this clone: The CDR3 is cut off 3 residues early in the read; its end comes from the germline J gene. This rearrangement joins TRBV6-4 to TRBJ2-2; no definite D call. CDR1 and CDR2 from the germline V gene are MRHNA and SNTAGT. Trimming left V 6 bases short and J 2 bases short, with 7 bases between. This CDR3 is 13 amino acids long. CDR3 amino acids: CASRAANTGELFF. CDR3 bases read: TGTGCCAGCAGGGCGGCTAACACCGGGGAG.

The CDR3 sequence: CASSQRSTNQETQYF. The CDR3 bases that were read are TGTGCCAGCAGCCAACGCTCGACTAACCAAGAGACC. The J gene is TRBJ2-5, the V gene TRBV7-2; D is possibly TRBD2 (5 bases). The read terminates 3 residues ahead of where the CDR3 ends, so the germline J gene completes it. The CDR3 runs to 15 residues. V lost 5 bases to trimming and J lost 0 bases, with 13 bases between them. Germline V lookup: CDR1 SGHTA, CDR2 FQGNSA.

Comment on this clone: The read halts 3 residues ahead of the CDR3 end, with the missing end drawn from the germline J gene. The chain carries TRBV19 and TRBJ2-1, with a possible D match to TRBD2 (6 bases). CDR3 length: 16 amino acids. Germline assignment: CDR1 LNHDA and CDR2 SQIVND (reference sequence). V was trimmed by 7 bases and J by 0 bases, leaving 16 bases between them. CDR3 residues: CASTLSRGSSYNEQFF. The part of the CDR3 DNA that was read is TGTGCCAGTACCCTCTCCCGGGGGAGCTCCTACAATGAG.

As for this clone: With the read ending 3 residues before the CDR3 end, the germline J gene is used to fill in that end. This chain links TRBV10-1 with TRBJ2-5, with 9 bases aligning to TRBD1. Germline CDR1 WNHNN, CDR2 SYGVQD (reference sequence). The V segment lost 7 bases and the J segment 4 bases; nucleotides outside the gene matches: 10. The CDR3 totals 15 residues. The CDR3 sequence is CASTQWTGAGETQYF. CDR3 DNA, as far as it was read: TGCGCCAGCACCCAATGGACAGGGGCCGGAGAGACC.

Notes on this clone: Read sequence stops 3 residues before the CDR3 end, and the germline J gene provides the missing end. The rearrangement links TRBV5-1 to TRBJ2-5, with 15 bases fitting TRBD2. With 4 bases clipped from V and 4 bases from J, the junction kept 8 bases outside the gene matches. Germline CDR1 and CDR2: SGHRS and YFSETQ. The CDR3 consists of 17 residues. CDR3 DNA (partial): TGCGCCAGCAGCCCTGGACTAGCGGGAGGGCCCGGAGAGACC. Translating gives CASSPGLAGGPGET. The full CDR3 protein reads CASSPGLAGGPGETQYF.

Note on this clone: Read data end 3 residues before the CDR3 end; the end is taken from the germline J gene. The genes are TRBV29-1 and TRBJ1-3; 7 bases are a match to TRBD1. CDR1 and CDR2 (germline): SQVTM, ANQGSEA. The length of the CDR3 is 13 residues. J gave up 2 bases and V 6 bases, and 4 bases lay outside the gene matches. The CDR3 loop is CSVGTAAGNTIYF. Partial CDR3 DNA: TGCAGCGTGGGGACAGCGGCTGGAAACACC.

In regard to this clone: The DNA ends 3 residues before the CDR3 does, and the rest of the CDR3 is filled in from the germline J gene. The chain employs TRBV11-2 and TRBJ2-5; no clear D. V lost 1 base and J lost 1, with 10 bases in between. CDR1 and CDR2 (germline): SGHAT, FQNNGV. The CDR3 runs to 15 residues. This CDR3 reads CASSLGPGSQETQYF. Incomplete CDR3 DNA: TGTGCCAGCAGCTTAGGTCCTGGCAGCCAAGAGACC.

Regarding this clone: From the germline J gene comes the end of the CDR3, since the read stops 3 residues before it. This chain connects TRBV28 to TRBJ2-7; TRBD2 agrees at 9 bases. The CDR3 spans 17 residues. In germline, CDR1 is MDHEN, CDR2 SYDVKM. The ends lost 1 base at V and 6 bases at J; junction bases unmatched: 13. The CDR3 reads CASSLFVLQREEREQYF. The CDR3 DNA, read in part, is TGTGCCAGCAGTTTATTCGTTCTGCAGCGGGAGGAACGCGAG.

Turning to this clone: The read terminates 3 residues before the CDR3 end, so the remaining end is supplied by the germline J gene. The chain uses TRBV10-3 and TRBJ1-1; no firm D call. Germline-derived CDR1 and CDR2 are ENHRY and SYGVKD. The CDR3 loop spans 20 amino acids. V gave up 1 base and J gave up 2 bases, with 26 bases separating them. The CDR3 reads CAISEFGLRLGTPTNTEAFF. The part of the CDR3 DNA that was read is TGTGCCATCAGTGAGTTTGGACTTCGCCTCGGTACACCGACCAACACTGAA.

Worth noting for this clone: The sequenced fragment ends 3 residues before the CDR3 boundary, so the rest is inferred from the germline J gene. The J gene is TRBJ2-1, the V gene TRBV5-1, with 13 bases lining up with TRBD2. The CDR3 runs 16 residues. The ends lost 4 bases at V and 8 bases at J; junction bases unmatched: 9. The germline gives CDR1 SGHRS, CDR2 YFSETQ. CDR3 bases read: TGCGCCAGCAGCCTTCAAACTAGCGGGAGGGCTGATGAG. This encodes CASSLQTSGRADE. The CDR3 as a whole reads CASSLQTSGRADEQFF.

Note on this clone: The CDR3 is cut off 3 residues early in the read; its end comes from the germline J gene. The V call is TRBV30, the J call TRBJ2-1; 7 bases map to TRBD1. From germline, CDR1 is GTSNPN and CDR2 SVGIG (reference sequence). CDR3 length: 15 amino acids. With V trimmed by 6 bases and J by 0 bases, 8 bases remained unmatched. This chain's CDR3 is CACTTGAVSYNEQFF. The CDR3 DNA, read in part, is TGTGCCTGCACAACAGGGGCAGTCTCCTACAATGAG.

In regard to this clone: The observed sequence ends 3 residues before the CDR3 terminus, with the missing tail filled in from the germline J gene. The V call is TRBV6-2 or TRBV6-3, the J call TRBJ1-5; no clear D. The CDR3 covers 12 residues. V was pared by 2 bases and J by 6 bases, with 5 bases between. The germline V gene encodes CDR1 MNHEY and CDR2 SVGEGT. The CDR3 reads CASSYKGQPQHF. CDR3 DNA (partial): TGTGCCAGCAGTTACAAGGGTCAGCCC.